A single T cell receptor beta chain is shown here with its context. Its antigen remains unidentified. The gene names here belong to mouse. The read stops 1 residue short of the end of the CDR3; the missing end is completed from the germline J gene. Profiling relied on immunoSEQ multiplex PCR, and the TCRdb table lists in-frame clones only, not all of them. The table records about 3,000 clones, roughly 44% of them present only once. Time point described: mouse harvest day 14 after allogeneic transplant. Mouse grafts combined 10^7 T-cell-depleted bone marrow cells with 10^6 splenic CD5+ T cells. This mouse GVHD model was MHC-mismatched B6 to BALB/c, profiled day 7 or 14. The germline V gene has CDR1 FNHDT and CDR2 SITEND (reference sequence). V shed 0 bases and J shed 4 bases, with 17 bases lying between them. This CDR3 is 17 amino acids long. The sample originates from a study of tissue T cells after allogeneic stem cell transplantation.

Findings and caveats of the study: Across patients, clones rarely overlapped, yet motif clusters were shared tissue-specifically. Anatomically similar tissues had similar TCR repertoires within each patient.

The sequencing input was lymph node tissue. The V and J genes are TRBV19 and TRBJ2-1; possible D gene TRBD1, 6 bases. This clonotype was obtained from a female BALB/c mouse given C57BL/6 T cells with graft-versus-host disease after an allogeneic hematopoietic cell transplant. The CDR3 reads CASSIVQGPGRYAEQFF. The CDR3 DNA, read in part, is TGTGCCAGCAGTATAGTGCAGGGGCCGGGAAGGTATGCTGAGCAGTTC. Supplemented by reference TRBV19 and TRBJ2-1, the full variable domain reads GGIITQTPKFLIGQEGQKLTLKCQQNFNHDTMYWYRQDSGKGLRLIYYSITENDLQKGDLSEGYDASREKKSSFSLTVTSAQKNEMAVFLCASSIVQGPGRYAEQFFGPGTRLTVL.